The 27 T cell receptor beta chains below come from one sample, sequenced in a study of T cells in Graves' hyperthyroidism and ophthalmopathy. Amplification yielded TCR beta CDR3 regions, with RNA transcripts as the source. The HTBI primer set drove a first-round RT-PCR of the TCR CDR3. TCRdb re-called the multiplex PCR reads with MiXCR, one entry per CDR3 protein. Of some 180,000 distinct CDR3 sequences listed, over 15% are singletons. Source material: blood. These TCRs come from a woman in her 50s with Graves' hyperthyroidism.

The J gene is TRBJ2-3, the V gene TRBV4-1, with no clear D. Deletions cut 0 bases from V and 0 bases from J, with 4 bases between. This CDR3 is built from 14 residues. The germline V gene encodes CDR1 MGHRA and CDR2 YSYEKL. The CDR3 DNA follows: TGCGCCAGCAGCCAAGACTCTAGCACAGATACGCAGTATTTT. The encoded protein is CASSQDSSTDTQYF.

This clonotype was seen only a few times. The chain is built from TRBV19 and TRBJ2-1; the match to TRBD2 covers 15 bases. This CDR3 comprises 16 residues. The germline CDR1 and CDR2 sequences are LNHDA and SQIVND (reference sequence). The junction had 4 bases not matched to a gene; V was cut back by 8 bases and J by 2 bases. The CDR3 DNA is TGTGCCAGTCAGGGACTAGCGGGAGGTACCTACAATGAGCAGTTCTTC. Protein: CASQGLAGGTYNEQFF.

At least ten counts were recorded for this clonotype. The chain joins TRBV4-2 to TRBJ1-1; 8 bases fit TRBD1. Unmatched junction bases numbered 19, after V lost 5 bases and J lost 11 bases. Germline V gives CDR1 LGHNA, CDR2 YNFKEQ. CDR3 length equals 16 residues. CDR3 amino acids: CASSYVAGDQGARAFF. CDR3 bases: TGTGCCAGCAGCTATGTTGCAGGGGATCAGGGGGCCCGCGCTTTCTTT.

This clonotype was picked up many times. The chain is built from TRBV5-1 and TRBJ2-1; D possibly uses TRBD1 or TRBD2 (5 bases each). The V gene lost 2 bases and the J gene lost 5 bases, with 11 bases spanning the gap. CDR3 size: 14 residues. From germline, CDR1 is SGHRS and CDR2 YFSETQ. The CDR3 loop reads CASSLMGRDNEQFF. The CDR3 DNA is TGCGCCAGCAGCTTAATGGGACGGGACAATGAGCAGTTCTTC.

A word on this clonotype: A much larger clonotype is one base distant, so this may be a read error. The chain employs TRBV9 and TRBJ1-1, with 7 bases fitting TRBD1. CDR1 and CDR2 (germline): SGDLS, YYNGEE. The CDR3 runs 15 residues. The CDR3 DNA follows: TGTACCAGCAGCGATCCGACAGGGTCGAACACTGAAGCTTTCTTT. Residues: CTSSDPTGSNTEAFF. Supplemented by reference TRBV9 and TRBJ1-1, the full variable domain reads DSGVTQTPKHLITATGQRVTLRCSPRSGDLSVYWYQQSLDQGLQFLIQYYNGEERAKGNILERFSAQQFPDLHSELNLSSLELGDSALYFCTSSDPTGSNTEAFFGQGTRLTVV.

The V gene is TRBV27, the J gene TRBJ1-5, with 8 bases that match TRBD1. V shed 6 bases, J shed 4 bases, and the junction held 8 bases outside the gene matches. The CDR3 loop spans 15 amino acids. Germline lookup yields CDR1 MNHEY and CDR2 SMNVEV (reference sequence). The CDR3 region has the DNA TGTGCCAGCAGAGCCGCAGGGGGCCCTAATCAGCCCCAGCATTTT. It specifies CASRAAGGPNQPQHF.

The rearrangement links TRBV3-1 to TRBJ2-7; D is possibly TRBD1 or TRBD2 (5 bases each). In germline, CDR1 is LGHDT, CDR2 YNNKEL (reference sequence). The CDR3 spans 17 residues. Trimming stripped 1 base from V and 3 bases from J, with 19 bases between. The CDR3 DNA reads TGTGCCAGCAGCCAAGGAAGGATGGGGGAGAACTACTACGAGCAGTACTTC. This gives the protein CASSQGRMGENYYEQYF.

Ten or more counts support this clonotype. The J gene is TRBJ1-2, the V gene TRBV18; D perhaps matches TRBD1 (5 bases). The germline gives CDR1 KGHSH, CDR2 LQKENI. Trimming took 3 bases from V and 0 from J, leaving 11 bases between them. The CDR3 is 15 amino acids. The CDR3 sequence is CASSPPGPPNYGYTF. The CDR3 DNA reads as TGTGCCAGCTCACCGCCGGGACCACCTAACTATGGCTACACCTTC. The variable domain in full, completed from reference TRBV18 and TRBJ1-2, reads NAGVMQNPRHLVRRRGQEARLRCSPMKGHSHVYWYRQLPEEGLKFMVYLQKENIIDESGMPKERFSAEFPKEGPSILRIQQVVRGDSAAYFCASSPPGPPNYGYTFGSGTRLTVV.

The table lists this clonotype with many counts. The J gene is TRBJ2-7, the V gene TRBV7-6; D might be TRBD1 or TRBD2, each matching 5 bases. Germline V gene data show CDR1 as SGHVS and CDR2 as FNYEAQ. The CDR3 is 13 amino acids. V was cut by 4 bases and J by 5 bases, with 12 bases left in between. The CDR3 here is CASSSNQGDEQYF. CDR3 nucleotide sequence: TGTGCCAGCAGCTCAAACCAGGGAGACGAGCAGTACTTC.

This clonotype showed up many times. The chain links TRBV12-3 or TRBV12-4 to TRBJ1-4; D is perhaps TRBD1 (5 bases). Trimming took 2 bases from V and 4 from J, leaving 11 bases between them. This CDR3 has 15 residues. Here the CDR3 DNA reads TGTGCCAGCAGTTTAAGACAGTCTTATAATGAAAAACTGTTTTTT. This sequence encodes CASSLRQSYNEKLFF.

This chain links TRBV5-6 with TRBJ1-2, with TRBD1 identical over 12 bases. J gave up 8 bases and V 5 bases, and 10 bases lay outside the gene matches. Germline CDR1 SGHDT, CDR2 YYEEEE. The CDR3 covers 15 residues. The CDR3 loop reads CASSRGGQGAQGYTF. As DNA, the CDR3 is TGTGCCAGCAGTAGAGGGGGACAGGGGGCGCAAGGCTACACCTTC. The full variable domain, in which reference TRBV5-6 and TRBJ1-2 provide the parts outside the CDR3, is DAGVTQSPTHLIKTRGQQVTLRCSPKSGHDTVSWYQQALGQGPQFIFQYYEEEERQRGNFPDRFSGHQFPNYSSELNVNALLLGDSALYLCASSRGGQGAQGYTFGSGTRLTVV.

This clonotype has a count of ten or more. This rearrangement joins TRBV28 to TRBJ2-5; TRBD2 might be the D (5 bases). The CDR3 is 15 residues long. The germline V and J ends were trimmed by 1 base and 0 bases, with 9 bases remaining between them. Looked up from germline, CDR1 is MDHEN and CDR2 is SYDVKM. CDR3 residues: CASSLSRAYQETQYF. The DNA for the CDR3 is TGTGCCAGCAGTTTATCGCGGGCGTACCAAGAGACCCAGTACTTC.

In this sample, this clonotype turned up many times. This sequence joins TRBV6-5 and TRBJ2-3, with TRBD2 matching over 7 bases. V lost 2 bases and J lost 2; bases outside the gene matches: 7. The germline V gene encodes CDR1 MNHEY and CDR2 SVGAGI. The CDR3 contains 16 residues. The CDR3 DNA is TGTGCCAGCAGTTACCTCGGGGGGAGAGCCACAGATACGCAGTATTTT. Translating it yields CASSYLGGRATDTQYF.

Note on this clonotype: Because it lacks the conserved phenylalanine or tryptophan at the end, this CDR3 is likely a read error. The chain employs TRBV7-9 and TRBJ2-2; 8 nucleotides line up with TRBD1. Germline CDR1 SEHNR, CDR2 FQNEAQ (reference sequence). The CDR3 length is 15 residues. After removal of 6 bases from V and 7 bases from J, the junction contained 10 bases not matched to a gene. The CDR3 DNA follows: TGTGCCAGCAGACCCAGGGGGCGGTATATCGGGGAGCTGTTTCTT. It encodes CASRPRGRYIGELFL.

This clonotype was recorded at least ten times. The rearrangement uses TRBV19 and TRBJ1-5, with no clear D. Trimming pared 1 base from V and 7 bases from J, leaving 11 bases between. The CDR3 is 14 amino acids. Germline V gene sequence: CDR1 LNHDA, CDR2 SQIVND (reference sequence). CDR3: CASSIGAYGQPQHF. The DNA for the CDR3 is TGTGCCAGTAGTATAGGGGCTTACGGACAGCCCCAGCATTTT.

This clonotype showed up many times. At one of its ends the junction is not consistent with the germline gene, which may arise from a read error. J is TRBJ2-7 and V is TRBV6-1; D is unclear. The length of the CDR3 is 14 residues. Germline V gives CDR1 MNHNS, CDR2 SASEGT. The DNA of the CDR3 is TGTGCCAGCAGTAATATTCTTCGGGCTGACGAACAGTACTTC. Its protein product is CASSNILRADEQYF.

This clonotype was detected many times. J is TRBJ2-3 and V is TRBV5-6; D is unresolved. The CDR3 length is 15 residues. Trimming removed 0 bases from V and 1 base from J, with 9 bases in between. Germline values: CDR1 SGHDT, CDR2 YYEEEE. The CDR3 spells CASSLGPAGTDTQYF. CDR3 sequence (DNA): TGTGCCAGCAGCTTGGGCCCGGCGGGCACAGATACGCAGTATTTT.

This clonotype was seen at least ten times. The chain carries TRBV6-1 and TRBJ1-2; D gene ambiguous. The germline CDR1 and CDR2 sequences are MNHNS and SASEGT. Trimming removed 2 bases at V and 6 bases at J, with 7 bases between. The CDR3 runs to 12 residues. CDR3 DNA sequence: TGTGCCAGCAGTGAACTTAGGGATGGCTACACCTTC. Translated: CASSELRDGYTF.

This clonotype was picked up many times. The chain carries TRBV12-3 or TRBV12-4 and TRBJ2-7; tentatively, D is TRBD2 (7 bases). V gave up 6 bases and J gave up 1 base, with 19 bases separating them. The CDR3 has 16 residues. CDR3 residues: CASSPAGGGHSYEQYF. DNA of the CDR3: TGTGCCAGCAGCCCCGCGGGCGGGGGCCATTCCTACGAGCAGTACTTC.

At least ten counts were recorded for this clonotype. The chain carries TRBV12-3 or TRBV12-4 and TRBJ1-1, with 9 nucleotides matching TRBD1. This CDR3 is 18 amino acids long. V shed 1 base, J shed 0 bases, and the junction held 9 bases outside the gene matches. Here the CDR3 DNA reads TGTGCCAGCAGTTTAGAAAGGGACAGGGCCTCGATGAACACTGAAGCTTTCTTT. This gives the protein CASSLERDRASMNTEAFF.

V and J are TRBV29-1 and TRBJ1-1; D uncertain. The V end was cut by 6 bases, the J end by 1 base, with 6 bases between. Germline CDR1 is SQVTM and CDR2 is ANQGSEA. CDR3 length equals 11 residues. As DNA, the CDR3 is TGCAGCGTAGAGAAGAACACTGAAGCTTTCTTT. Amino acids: CSVEKNTEAFF.

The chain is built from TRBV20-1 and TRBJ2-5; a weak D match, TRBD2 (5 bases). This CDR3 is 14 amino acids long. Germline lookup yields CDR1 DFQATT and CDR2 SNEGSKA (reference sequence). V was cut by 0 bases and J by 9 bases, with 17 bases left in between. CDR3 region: CSARETDGMWAQYF. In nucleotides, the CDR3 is TGCAGTGCTAGAGAAACGGACGGGATGTGGGCCCAGTACTTC.

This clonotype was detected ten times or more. The CDR3 sequence: CASVERGADTQYF. The DNA for the CDR3 is TGTGCCAGCGTTGAGCGGGGGGCAGATACGCAGTATTTT. The chain carries TRBV2 and TRBJ2-3; 9 nucleotides agree with TRBD2. The CDR3 has 13 amino acids. The germline V gene encodes CDR1 SNHLY and CDR2 FYNNEI. The V segment lost 8 bases and the J segment 4 bases; nucleotides outside the gene matches: 4.

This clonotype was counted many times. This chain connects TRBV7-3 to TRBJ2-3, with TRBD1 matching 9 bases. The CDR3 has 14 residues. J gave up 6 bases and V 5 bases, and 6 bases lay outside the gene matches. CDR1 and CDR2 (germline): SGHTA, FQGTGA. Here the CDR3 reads CASSTTGGADTQYF. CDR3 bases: TGTGCCAGCAGCACTACAGGGGGCGCCGATACGCAGTATTTT.

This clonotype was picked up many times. This CDR3 reads CASSAPNRGWGYTF. DNA of the CDR3: TGTGCCAGCAGCGCACCCAACAGGGGCTGGGGCTACACCTTC. The V gene is TRBV12-3 or TRBV12-4, the J gene TRBJ1-2; TRBD1 aligns across 7 bases. Trimming took 6 bases from V and 8 from J; bases not matched to a gene: 12. The CDR3 covers 14 residues.

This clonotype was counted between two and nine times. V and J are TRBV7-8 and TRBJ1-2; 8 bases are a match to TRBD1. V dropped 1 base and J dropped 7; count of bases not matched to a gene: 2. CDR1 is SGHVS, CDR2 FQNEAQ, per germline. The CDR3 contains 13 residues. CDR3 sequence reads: CASSLDRGGGYTF. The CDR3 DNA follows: TGTGCCAGCAGCTTAGACAGGGGGGGTGGCTACACCTTC.

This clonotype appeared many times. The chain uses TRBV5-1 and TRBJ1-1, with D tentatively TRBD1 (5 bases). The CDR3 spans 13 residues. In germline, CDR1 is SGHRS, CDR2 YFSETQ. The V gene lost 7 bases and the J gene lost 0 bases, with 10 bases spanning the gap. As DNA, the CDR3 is TGCGCCAGCCAGGGCAGGTTGAACACTGAAGCTTTCTTT. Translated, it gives CASQGRLNTEAFF.